This section outlines one T cell receptor (beta chain) sequence together with its context. Its target is unknown. One end of the junction does not line up with germline, which may come from a read error. Ranging in age from roughly 6 to 90, the donors were healthy Caucasian individuals from Russia. The data are from a study of blood T cells in healthy people across ages. As for the study in general: Template-switching capture recovered about one barcoded beta molecule per two T cells.

Study results and limitations: The fall in TCR beta diversity per million T cells was roughly linear with age.

The CDR3 loop spans 17 amino acids. Germline V lookup: CDR1 SSHAT, CDR2 FNYEAQ (reference sequence). Next came a second PCR, run for about 7 to 12 cycles, which used a sample-barcoded 5' primer along with a J-beta primer mix. CDR3-containing paired-end reads numbered at least 2.5 million in each sample. TCRdb re-called the 5' RACE reads through MiXCR, storing one row per CDR3 protein. The data hold 700,000 to 950,000 distinct CDR3 sequences, with roughly 47% observed a single time. Sequenced input: blood. V usage is TRBV7-7 and J usage is TRBJ2-1, with 10 bases that match TRBD2. The TCR was taken from a woman between 55 and 75 years old in good health. Written as DNA, the CDR3 is TGTGCTAGCAGCCCTCGGTCGGGACGAGCGGGAGGGCATGAGCAGTTCTTC. Its translation: CASSPRSGRAGGHEQFF.